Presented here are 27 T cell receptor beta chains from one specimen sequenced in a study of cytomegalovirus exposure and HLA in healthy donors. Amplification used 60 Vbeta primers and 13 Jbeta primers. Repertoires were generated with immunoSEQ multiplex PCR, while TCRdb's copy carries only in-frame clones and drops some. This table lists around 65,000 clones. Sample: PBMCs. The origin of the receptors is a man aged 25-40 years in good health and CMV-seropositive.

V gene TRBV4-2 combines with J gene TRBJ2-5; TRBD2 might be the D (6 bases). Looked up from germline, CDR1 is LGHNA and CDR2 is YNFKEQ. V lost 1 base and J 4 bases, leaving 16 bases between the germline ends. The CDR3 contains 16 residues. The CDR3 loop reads CASSQVGGGLAETQYF. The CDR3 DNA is TGTGCCAGCAGCCAAGTGGGAGGAGGGCTTGCAGAGACCCAGTACTTC.

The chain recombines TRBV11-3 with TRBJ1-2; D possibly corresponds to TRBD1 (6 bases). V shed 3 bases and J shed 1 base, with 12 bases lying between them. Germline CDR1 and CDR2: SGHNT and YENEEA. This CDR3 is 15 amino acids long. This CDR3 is CASSFGQRRNYGYTF. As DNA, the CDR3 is TGTGCCAGCAGCTTTGGACAGCGTCGTAACTATGGCTACACCTTC.

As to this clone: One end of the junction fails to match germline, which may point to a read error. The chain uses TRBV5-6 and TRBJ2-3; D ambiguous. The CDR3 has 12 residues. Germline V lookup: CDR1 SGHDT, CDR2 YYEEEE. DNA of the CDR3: TGTGCCAGCAGCTTGGGGCCAGATAAGCAGTATTTT. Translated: CASSLGPDKQYF.

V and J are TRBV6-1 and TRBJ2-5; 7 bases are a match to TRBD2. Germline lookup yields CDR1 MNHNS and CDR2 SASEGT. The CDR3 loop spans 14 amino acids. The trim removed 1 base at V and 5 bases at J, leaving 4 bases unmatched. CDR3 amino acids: CASSEGEGVETQYF. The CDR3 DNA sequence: TGTGCCAGCAGTGAAGGGGAGGGTGTTGAGACCCAGTACTTC.

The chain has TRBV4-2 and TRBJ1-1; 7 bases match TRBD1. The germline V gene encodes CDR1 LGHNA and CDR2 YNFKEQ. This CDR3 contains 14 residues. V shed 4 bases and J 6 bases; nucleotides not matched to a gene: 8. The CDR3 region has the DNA TGTGCCAGCAGCCCACGACAGGGAGACCCTGAAGCTTTCTTT. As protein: CASSPRQGDPEAFF.

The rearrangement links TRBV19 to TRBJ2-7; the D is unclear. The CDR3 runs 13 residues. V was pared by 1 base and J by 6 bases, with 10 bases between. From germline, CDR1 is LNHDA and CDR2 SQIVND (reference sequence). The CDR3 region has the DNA TGTGCCAGTAGTATAGGACACCTCTCCGAGCAGTACTTC. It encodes CASSIGHLSEQYF.

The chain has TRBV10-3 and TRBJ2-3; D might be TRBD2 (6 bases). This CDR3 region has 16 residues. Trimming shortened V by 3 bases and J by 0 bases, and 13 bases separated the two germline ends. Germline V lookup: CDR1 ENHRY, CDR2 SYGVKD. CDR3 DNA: TGTGCCATCAGTGAACCCGGCGGGGCTAGCACAGATACGCAGTATTTT. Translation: CAISEPGGASTDTQYF.

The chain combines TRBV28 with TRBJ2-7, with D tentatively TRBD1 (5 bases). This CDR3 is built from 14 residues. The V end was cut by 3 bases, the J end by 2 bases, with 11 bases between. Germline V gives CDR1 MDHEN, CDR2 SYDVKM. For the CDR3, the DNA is TGTGCCAGCAGTTTCCAGGGATCCACCTACGAGCAGTACTTC. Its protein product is CASSFQGSTYEQYF.

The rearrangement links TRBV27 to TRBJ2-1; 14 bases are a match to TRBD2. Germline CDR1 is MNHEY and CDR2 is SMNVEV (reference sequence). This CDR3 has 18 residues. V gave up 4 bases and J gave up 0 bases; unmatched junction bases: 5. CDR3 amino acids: CASSSGLAGGLSYNEQFF. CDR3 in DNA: TGTGCCAGCAGTTCAGGACTAGCGGGAGGCCTCTCCTACAATGAGCAGTTCTTC.

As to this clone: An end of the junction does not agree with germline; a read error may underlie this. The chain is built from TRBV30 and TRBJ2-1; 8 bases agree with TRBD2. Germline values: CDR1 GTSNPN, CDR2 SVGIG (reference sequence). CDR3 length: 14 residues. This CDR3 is CLGFAGGAWNEQFF. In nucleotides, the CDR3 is TGCCTGGGATTTGCGGGGGGCGCTTGGAATGAGCAGTTCTTC.

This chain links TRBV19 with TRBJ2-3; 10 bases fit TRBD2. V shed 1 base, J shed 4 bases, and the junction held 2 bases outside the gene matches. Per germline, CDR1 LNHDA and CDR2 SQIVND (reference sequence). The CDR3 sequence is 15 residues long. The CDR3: CASSIVSGRPDTQYF. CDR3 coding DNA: TGTGCCAGTAGTATAGTTAGCGGGAGGCCAGATACGCAGTATTTT.

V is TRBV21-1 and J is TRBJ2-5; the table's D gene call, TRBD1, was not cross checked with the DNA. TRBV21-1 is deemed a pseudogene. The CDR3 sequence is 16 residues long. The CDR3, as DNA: TGTGCCAGCAGCAAAGAGCGCAGGGGGGTGGAAGAGACCCAGTACTTC. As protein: CASSKERRGVEETQYF.

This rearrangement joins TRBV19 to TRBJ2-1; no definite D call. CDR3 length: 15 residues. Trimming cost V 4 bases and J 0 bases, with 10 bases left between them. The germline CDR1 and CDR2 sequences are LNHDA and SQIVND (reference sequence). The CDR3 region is CASSRKESSYNEQFF. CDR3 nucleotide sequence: TGTGCCAGTAGTAGAAAGGAGAGCTCCTACAATGAGCAGTTCTTC.

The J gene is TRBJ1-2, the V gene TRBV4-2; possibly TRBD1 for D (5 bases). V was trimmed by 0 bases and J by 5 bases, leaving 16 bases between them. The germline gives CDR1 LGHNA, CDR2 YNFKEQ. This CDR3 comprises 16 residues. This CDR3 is CASSQEGQWQGYGYTF. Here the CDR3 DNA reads TGTGCCAGCAGCCAAGAAGGCCAGTGGCAGGGTTATGGCTACACCTTC.

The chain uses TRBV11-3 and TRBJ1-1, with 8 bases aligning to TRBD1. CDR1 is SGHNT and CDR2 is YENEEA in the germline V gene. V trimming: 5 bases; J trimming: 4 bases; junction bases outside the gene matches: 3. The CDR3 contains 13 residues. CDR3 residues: CASSTTGGTEAFF. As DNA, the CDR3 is TGTGCCAGCAGCACAACAGGGGGCACTGAAGCTTTCTTT.

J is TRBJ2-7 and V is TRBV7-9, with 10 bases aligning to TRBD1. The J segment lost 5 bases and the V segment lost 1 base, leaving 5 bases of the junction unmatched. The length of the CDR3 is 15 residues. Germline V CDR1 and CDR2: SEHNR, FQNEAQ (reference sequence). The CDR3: CASSLGWTGGNEQYF. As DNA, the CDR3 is TGTGCCAGCAGCTTAGGTTGGACAGGGGGAAACGAGCAGTACTTC.

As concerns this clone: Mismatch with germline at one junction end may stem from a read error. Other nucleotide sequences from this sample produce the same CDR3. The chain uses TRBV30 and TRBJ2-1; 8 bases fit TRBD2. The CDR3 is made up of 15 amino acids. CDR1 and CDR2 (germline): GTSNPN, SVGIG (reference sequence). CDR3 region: CAGSEAPGGPMKQFF. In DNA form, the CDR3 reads TGTGCCGGGAGCGAGGCACCGGGGGGGCCAATGAAGCAGTTCTTC.

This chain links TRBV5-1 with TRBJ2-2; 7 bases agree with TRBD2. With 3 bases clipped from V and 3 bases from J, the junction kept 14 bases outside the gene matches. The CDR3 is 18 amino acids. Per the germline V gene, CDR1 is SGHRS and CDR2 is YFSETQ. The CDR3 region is CASSWTRQAQRDTGELFF. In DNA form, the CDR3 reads TGCGCCAGCAGCTGGACTAGACAAGCCCAAAGGGACACCGGGGAGCTGTTTTTT.

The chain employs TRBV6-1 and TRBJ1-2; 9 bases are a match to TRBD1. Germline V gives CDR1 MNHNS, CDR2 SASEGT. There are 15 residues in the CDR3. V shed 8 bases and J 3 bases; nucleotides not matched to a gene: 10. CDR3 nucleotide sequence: TGTGCCAGCCAAAGGTACCGGGACAGGGACTATGGCTACACCTTC. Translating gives CASQRYRDRDYGYTF.

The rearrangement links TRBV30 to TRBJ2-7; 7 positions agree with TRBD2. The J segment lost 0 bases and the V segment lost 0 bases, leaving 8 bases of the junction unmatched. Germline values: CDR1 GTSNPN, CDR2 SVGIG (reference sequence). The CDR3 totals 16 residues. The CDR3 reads CAWSVREEISSYEQYF. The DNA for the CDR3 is TGTGCCTGGAGTGTACGGGAGGAGATAAGCTCCTACGAGCAGTACTTC.

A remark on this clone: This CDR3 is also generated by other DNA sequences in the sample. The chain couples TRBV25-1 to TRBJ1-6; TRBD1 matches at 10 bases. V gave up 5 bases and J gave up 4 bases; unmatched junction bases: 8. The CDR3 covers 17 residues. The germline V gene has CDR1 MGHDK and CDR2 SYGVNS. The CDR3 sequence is CASSPWTGGVYNSPLHF. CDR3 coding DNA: TGTGCCAGCAGTCCCTGGACAGGGGGAGTTTATAATTCACCCCTCCACTTT. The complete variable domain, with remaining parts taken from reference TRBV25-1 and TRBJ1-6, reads EADIYQTPRYLVIGTGKKITLECSQTMGHDKMYWYQQDPGMELHLIHYSYGVNSTEKGDLSSESTVSRIRTEHFPLTLESARPSHTSQYLCASSPWTGGVYNSPLHFGNGTRLTVT.

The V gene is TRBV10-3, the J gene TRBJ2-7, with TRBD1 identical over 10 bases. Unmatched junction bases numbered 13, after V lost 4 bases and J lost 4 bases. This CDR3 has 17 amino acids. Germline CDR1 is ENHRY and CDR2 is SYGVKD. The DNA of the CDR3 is TGTGCCATCAGTGGAGCTGATACGGACAGGGGGACTTACGAGCAGTACTTC. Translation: CAISGADTDRGTYEQYF.

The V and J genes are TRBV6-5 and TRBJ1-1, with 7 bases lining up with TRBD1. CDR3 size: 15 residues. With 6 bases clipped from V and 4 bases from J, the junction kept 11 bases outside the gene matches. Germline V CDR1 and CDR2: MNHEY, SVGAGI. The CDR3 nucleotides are TGTGCCAGCAGCAAACAACAGGGGAAGGGCACTGAAGCTTTCTTT. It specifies CASSKQQGKGTEAFF.

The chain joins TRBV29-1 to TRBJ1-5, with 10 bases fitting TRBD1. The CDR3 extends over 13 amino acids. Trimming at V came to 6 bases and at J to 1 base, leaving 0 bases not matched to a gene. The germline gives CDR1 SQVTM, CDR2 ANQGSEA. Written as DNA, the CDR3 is TGCAGCGTGGGACAGGGGAGCAATCAGCCCCAGCATTTT. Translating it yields CSVGQGSNQPQHF. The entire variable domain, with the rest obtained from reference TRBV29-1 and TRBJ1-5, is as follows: SAVISQKPSRDICQRGTSLTIQCQVDSQVTMMFWYRQQPGQSLTLIATANQGSEATYESGFVIDKFPISRPNLTFSTLTVSNMSPEDSSIYLCSVGQGSNQPQHFGDGTRLSIL.

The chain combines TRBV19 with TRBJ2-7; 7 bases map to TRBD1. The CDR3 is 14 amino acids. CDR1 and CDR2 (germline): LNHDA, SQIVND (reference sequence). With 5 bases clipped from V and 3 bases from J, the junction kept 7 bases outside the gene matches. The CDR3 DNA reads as TGTGCCAGTAGTCTCACGCCAGGGGGCTACGAGCAGTACTTC. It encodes CASSLTPGGYEQYF.

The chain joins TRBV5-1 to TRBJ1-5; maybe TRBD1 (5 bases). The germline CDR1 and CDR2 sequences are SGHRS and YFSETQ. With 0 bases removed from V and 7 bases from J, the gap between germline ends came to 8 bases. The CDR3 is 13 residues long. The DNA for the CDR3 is TGCGCCAGCAGCTTGGAGGGGAAGCAGCCCCAGCATTTT. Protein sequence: CASSLEGKQPQHF. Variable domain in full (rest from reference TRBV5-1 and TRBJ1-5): KAGVTQTPRYLIKTRGQQVTLSCSPISGHRSVSWYQQTPGQGLQFLFEYFSETQRNKGNFPGRFSGRQFSNSRSEMNVSTLELGDSALYLCASSLEGKQPQHFGDGTRLSIL.

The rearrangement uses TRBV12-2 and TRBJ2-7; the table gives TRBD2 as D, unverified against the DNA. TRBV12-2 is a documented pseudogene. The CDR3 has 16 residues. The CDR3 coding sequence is TGTGCAAGTCGCCCCCCCAGGACTAGCGGGAACTACGAGCAGTACTTC. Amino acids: CASRPPRTSGNYEQYF.